This paragraph reports one T cell receptor (beta chain). Its specific antigen is unknown. No much larger clone exists at a distance of one base, and base qualities are not known. The library was obtained by the immunoSEQ multiplex PCR assay. A mixture of 60 forward primers for TCR Vbeta segments and 13 reverse primers for TCR Jbeta segments was used in the multiplex PCR. The CDR3 region of rearranged TCR beta genes was amplified from genomic DNA by a multiplex PCR assay. The Illumina HiSeq System was used to sequence the amplified TCR beta libraries as 87-base-pair reads. The study's processing was this. In a later analysis, 77 million or so unique TCR beta chains were counted across the 650 to 700 repertoires, and about 9.9 million of these chains were shared by at least two donors. Raw reads were error-corrected and collapsed into unique sequences by a nearest-neighbor algorithm in which closely related sequences were merged to remove PCR and sequencing errors. To assign V, D and J gene segments, CDR3 sequences were aligned to IMGT reference sequences. For a sequence to be retained, a match of at least six nucleotides to both a V gene segment and a J gene segment was required. Rearrangements were called productive when the CDR3 lacked stop codons and stayed in frame with V and J; all others were non-productive. Following IMGT convention, CDR3 was defined as the stretch from the second conserved V-encoded cysteine to the conserved J-encoded phenylalanine. Sequences without an unambiguous match to a single V gene segment were excluded from the earlier analysis of a few hundred of the donors. An earlier analysis of a few hundred of the donors called V segments functional above 56.7% productive rearrangements and segregating when the between-donor standard deviation exceeded 5%. A statistical classification framework was developed to diagnose cytomegalovirus status using the catalog of TCR beta chain sequences. A later analysis assigned V and J genes by comparing TCR nucleotide sequences with IMGT/GENE-DB human TR gene sequences. Using the TCRdist pipeline, a later analysis assigned CDR3 sequences along with most-parsimonious VDJ recombination scenarios. In a later analysis, each TCR beta chain was defined by its CDR3 amino acid sequence together with its V-gene family, and reads lacking a unique V-gene family were excluded. As a way to deal with suspected cross-contamination and a sequencing artifact, a later analysis dropped approximately 590 nucleotide sequences that were highly shared and had low generation probability. A later analysis calculated a clonal expansion index for each public chain from normalized within-repertoire ranks of inferred template counts. In a later analysis, generation probabilities were computed with a VDJ recombination model fitted to out-of-frame rearrangements, and the resulting probabilities were checked against IGoR. Hypergeometric tests were used in a later analysis to score TCR-TCR, TCR-HLA and TCR-CMV co-occurrence, with a repertoire-size bias correction applied to the TCR pairs. A later analysis estimated false discovery rates by permuting HLA or CMV assignments 20 times. In a later analysis, co-occurring TCRs were grouped with DBSCAN, and TCRdist sequence similarity was added when clustering was performed within HLA-allele-positive subsets. Repertoires with fewer than 30,000 or more than 120,000 public chains were left out of co-occurrence clustering, as were about 5 repertoires with anomalous nucleotide sharing. In its TCRdb copy, this immuneACCESS table keeps in-frame sequences only and misses some clones. Where compared with another copy, unresolved V genes explain less than half of these, and the others have no known cause. The V and J calls and clone size were taken over from that table, and D and trimming were inferred from the DNA. The sample table lists approximately 150,000 clones, about 75% of them with a count of one. Clones ranked in the top ten supply around 4.7% of the sample.

In total, roughly 710 healthy bone marrow donors made up the cohort. At the time of sampling, all cohort members were nominally healthy, though unrecorded immune exposures were likely present. The donor was CMV seronegative and was included in the group of 352 seronegative cohort members. A peripheral blood sample was collected from each donor, and TCR beta sequencing was performed on peripheral blood mononuclear cells. The Qiagen DNeasy Blood Extraction Kit was used to extract genomic DNA from the blood cell samples. The CDR3 runs 16 amino acids, cysteine and phenylalanine included. This entry keeps only the CDR3 DNA: 48 bases, framed from base 1. V lost 3 bases and J lost 7 bases, and the count of bases not matched to a germline gene is 12. Via the germline V gene, CDR1 is MDHEN and CDR2 SYDVKM. The data originate from a study of cytomegalovirus exposure and HLA in healthy donors (dated by TCRdb to about 2017). Study-level background: In an earlier analysis of 587 of the donors, around 290 Gb of sequence data and 120 million or so unique TCR beta sequences from approximately 180 million T cells were reported. Five DR-DQ haplotypes were treated as single units for association and clustering because of strong linkage in the cohort. Class I and class II HLA loci were covered by the typing at four-digit resolution. A later genetic analysis used genome-wide SNP genotypes for about three fifths of the 666 donors, treating that subset as a discovery cohort. Donor age, sex, ethnicity and CMV serostatus were collected together with the repertoire data. The later analysis used no new phenotypic data to find candidate immune exposures, relying instead on TCR beta sequences and their occurrence across donors. The study used immunosequencing to profile the T cell repertoires of 670 or so subjects and linked those repertoires to cytomegalovirus serostatus. Across 300 to 400 genotyped donors of the cohort, an average of about 240,000 unique TCR beta nucleotide sequences per donor were sequenced, and 15% to 20% of those sequences were non-productive. Along with the approximately 700-subject first cohort, a separate validation cohort of more than 90 different subjects was used. High-throughput TCR immunosequencing, statistical association of individual TCRs with disease status, and machine learning were combined to predict cytomegalovirus infection status. To decide whether each TCR beta V gene segment behaved as functional or pseudogenic, an earlier analysis of fewer than 750 of the donors relied on high-throughput TCR beta sequencing. About 300 gigabases of sequencing data and around 88 million unique TCR sequences made up an early release that covered several hundred HLA-typed donors. Of the roughly 410 genotyped donors, 81% were placed in the genetic ancestry cluster associated with self-reported Caucasian donors. Every discovery cohort repertoire had been produced on one sequencing platform. Typing coverage varied by locus: about 629-640 donors for A, B, C, DRB1 and DQB1; approximately 520 for DQA1; 600 to 610 for DPA1; approximately 470 for DPB1. A later analysis re-analyzed previously published TCR beta repertoires from roughly 600 donors and added high-resolution HLA genotyping to study TCR occurrence patterns. The study was designed to test whether signatures of past pathogen exposure could be identified by cataloging public T cell receptors.

On the study overall, not on this receptor specifically: Most TCR sequences were seen in very few donors, while some public TCRs were found in many individuals. In an earlier analysis of a few hundred of the donors, most TCR beta V segments were observed in productive rearrangements about 90% or about 30% of the time, broadly matching IMGT annotations. In both the original and validation cohorts, the classifier was reported to diagnose cytomegalovirus status with high specificity and sensitivity. A group of highly shared sequence variants was considered likely to be a technical artifact of the sequencing pipeline. Several of the top co-occurrence clusters appeared to be linked to parvovirus B19, influenza, CMV and Epstein-Barr virus, according to a later analysis. When HLA alleles, especially DR and DQ, strongly co-occurred, attributing TCR associations to individual alleles was difficult. In a later analysis, the rate of TCR association differed among HLA loci, with DRB1 alleles having the most associated TCRs and HLA-C alleles having the fewest. V-gene and J-gene trimming of TCR beta chains was associated with a missense DCLRE1C variant in a later genetic analysis, and the association was replicated in an independent cohort. Because the 87-base-pair reads could not distinguish some IMGT-functional V segments, including TRBV6-2 and TRBV6-3, those segments were excluded. CMV serostatus was the only immune exposure information available for the cohort. Only TCR beta chains were sequenced in this cohort, and the absence of alpha or paired-chain data limited detectable features. A further reported finding was that TCR beta sequences accurately predicted the HLA-A and HLA-B alleles for most subjects in the first cohort. The authors suggested that the approach could potentially be extended to other disease states and immunological phenotypes. The presence/absence analyses assumed that sequencing depth was roughly uniform across donors, and that assumption may not be true. Linkage disequilibrium might explain the correlated functional status among segregating V segments, but an unknown experimental factor could not be excluded. In a later analysis, HLA-associated TCR beta chains showed more clonal expansion and lower generation probabilities than non-associated chains that were equally common. Specific HLA alleles were associated with 15,000 to 20,000 TCR beta sequences at a false discovery rate of 0.05 in a later analysis. A total of about 180 TCR beta chains were listed by the study as associated with cytomegalovirus. In a later genetic analysis, fewer N-insertions in productive TCRs were reported among donors in an Asian-associated ancestry cluster than the roughly 640-donor mean. According to a later analysis, most CMV-associated TCR beta chains appeared to be HLA-restricted, and the HLA associations seemed to be driven largely by CMV exposure. In vitro tests confirmed that a few of the cytomegalovirus-associated TCR beta chains recognize cytomegalovirus antigens. Some 16 rarely observed V segments, including chromosome 9 orphons, were excluded from the earlier analysis of about 500 of the donors because counts were too low. Because some donors lacked HLA typing at each locus, the association tests relied only on the typed subset.

The sequence derives from a man aged 55 to 70 in good health and CMV-seronegative. The sample comprised PBMCs. Here the chain combines TRBV28 and TRBJ1-2; TRBD1 lines up with 9 middle nucleotides. The DNA sequence is TGTGCCAGCAGTTTGGATCTACAGGGGGCTGTTGGTGGCTACACCTTC. Its product reads: CASSLDLQGAVGGYTF.